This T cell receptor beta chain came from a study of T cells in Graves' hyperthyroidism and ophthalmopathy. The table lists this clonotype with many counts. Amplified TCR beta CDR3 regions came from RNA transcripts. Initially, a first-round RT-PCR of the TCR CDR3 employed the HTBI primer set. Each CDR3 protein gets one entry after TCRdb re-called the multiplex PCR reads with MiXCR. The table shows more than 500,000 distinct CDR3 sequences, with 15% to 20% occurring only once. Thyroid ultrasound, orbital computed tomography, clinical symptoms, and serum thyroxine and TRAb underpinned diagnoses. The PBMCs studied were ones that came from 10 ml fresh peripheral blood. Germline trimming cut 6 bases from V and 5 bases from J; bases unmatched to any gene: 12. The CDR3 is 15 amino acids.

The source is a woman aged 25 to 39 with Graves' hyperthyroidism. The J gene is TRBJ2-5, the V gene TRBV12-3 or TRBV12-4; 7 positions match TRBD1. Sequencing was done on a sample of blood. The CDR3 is CASSLTGRWGETQYF. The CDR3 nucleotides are TGTGCCAGCAGCCTGACAGGGAGATGGGGGGAGACCCAGTACTTC.